The rows below give T cell receptor beta chains drawn from one sample of a study of shared clonotypes between healthy human individuals. Libraries were prepared by immunoSEQ multiplex PCR; TCRdb keeps only in-frame clonotypes and omits some of them. The repertoire has 2 million to 2.5 million clones, around 95% of them found once; the top ten carry roughly 0.13%. Source material: naive CD4+ T cells sorted from blood. These receptors all come from a man aged 18 to 29 in good health. Both conserved end residues are part of each CDR3. Fields, in order: V gene, D gene, J gene, clone size, CDR3 protein, CDR3 DNA. The D gene is left open where the match is weak. The size of a clone is reported for some rows only, either as once, few or many, or as a class for expanded clones.

TRBV11-2	NA	TRBJ2-7	NA	CASSLVAVGTEQYF	TGTGCCAGCAGCCTAGTAGCGGTTGGCACCGAGCAGTACTTC
TRBV9	TRBD1	TRBJ2-5	NA	CASSVDREQTQYF	TGTGCCAGCAGCGTTGACAGGGAACAGACCCAGTACTTC
TRBV5-1	TRBD1	TRBJ1-6	NA	CASSLAGTAYNSPLHF	TGCGCCAGCAGCTTGGCCGGGACAGCCTATAATTCACCCCTCCACTTT
TRBV28	NA	TRBJ1-1	NA	CASRPRSDNTEAFF	TGTGCCAGCAGGCCCCGGAGCGATAACACTGAAGCTTTCTTT
TRBV6-5	NA	TRBJ1-5	NA	CASRGSGTINQPQHF	TGTGCCAGCAGGGGGTCCGGGACAATAAATCAGCCCCAGCATTTT
TRBV7-2	TRBD1	TRBJ2-7	NA	CASSAPGQSLYVQYF	TGTGCCAGCAGCGCTCCGGGACAGAGTCTTTACGTGCAGTACTTC
TRBV20-1	TRBD1	TRBJ2-5	NA	CSARQGETQYF	TGCAGTGCCCGACAGGGAGAGACCCAGTACTTC
TRBV5-6	TRBD2	TRBJ2-3	once	CASSADSGGTDTQYF	TGTGCCAGCAGCGCTGATAGCGGGGGCACAGATACGCAGTATTTT
TRBV25-1	TRBD2	TRBJ2-3	once	CASSLSSGKRSTDTQYF	TGTGCCAGCAGTCTGTCTAGCGGGAAAAGGAGCACAGATACGCAGTATTTT
TRBV28	NA	TRBJ1-2	once	CASSLSSAYYTF	TGTGCCAGCAGTTTATCGTCGGCATATTATACCTTC
TRBV10-3	NA	TRBJ2-7	NA	CAISPDSVTYEQYF	TGTGCCATTTCTCCGGATTCGGTTACCTACGAGCAGTACTTC
TRBV10-3	NA	TRBJ2-1	NA	CATYATPGKEDEQFF	TGTGCCACCTACGCTACCCCAGGTAAGGAAGATGAGCAGTTCTTC
TRBV5-6	NA	TRBJ1-4	NA	CASLQRGYDEKLFF	TGTGCCAGCCTTCAAAGGGGGTATGATGAAAAACTGTTTTTT
TRBV2	NA	TRBJ1-3	NA	CASRVQGGNTIYF	TGTGCCAGCAGAGTACAGGGTGGAAACACCATATATTTT
TRBV18	NA	TRBJ2-7	once	CASSPGVSLYEQYF	TGTGCCAGCTCACCTGGGGTAAGCCTCTACGAGCAGTACTTC
TRBV6-6	NA	TRBJ1-2	once	CASSYGVHIYGYTF	TGTGCCAGCAGTTACGGGGTTCATATCTATGGCTACACCTTC
TRBV7-9	TRBD2	TRBJ2-5	NA	CASSKVWREGETQYF	TGTGCCAGCAGCAAAGTGTGGCGGGAGGGAGAGACCCAGTACTTC
TRBV5-1	NA	TRBJ1-2	NA	CASSRDNYGYTF	TGCGCCAGCAGTAGAGATAACTATGGCTACACCTTC
TRBV19	NA	TRBJ2-1	NA	CASSISNEQFF	TGTGCCAGTAGTATCAGCAATGAGCAGTTCTTC
TRBV7-9	TRBD1	TRBJ1-5	NA	CASSTGQGSNQPQHF	TGTGCCAGCAGCACGGGACAGGGGAGCAATCAGCCCCAGCATTTT
TRBV29-1	NA	TRBJ1-2	NA	CSVLDPGLRGYTF	TGCAGCGTCCTAGACCCGGGCCTTCGCGGCTACACCTTC
TRBV11-2	NA	TRBJ1-2	NA	CASSLERQGYGYTF	TGTGCCAGCAGCTTAGAGAGGCAGGGGTATGGCTACACCTTC
TRBV9	TRBD2	TRBJ2-5	NA	CASSVGTGLPQETQYF	TGTGCCAGCAGCGTAGGGACGGGACTACCACAAGAGACCCAGTACTTC
TRBV7-8	NA	TRBJ2-7	NA	CASSLAWGADVQQYF	TGTGCCAGCAGCTTAGCGTGGGGGGCTGATGTCCAGCAGTACTTC
TRBV5-1	NA	TRBJ2-1	NA	CASSLTSGTRAGGEQFF	TGCGCCAGCAGCTTGACCTCCGGGACCCGGGCCGGGGGCGAGCAGTTCTTC
TRBV11-2	NA	TRBJ1-6	once	CASSPGEVGNSPLHF	TGTGCCAGCAGCCCCGGTGAAGTGGGTAATTCACCCCTCCACTTT
TRBV11-2	TRBD1	TRBJ2-5	NA	CASWKGAGETQYF	TGTGCCAGCTGGAAGGGGGCTGGAGAGACCCAGTACTTC
TRBV11-2	TRBD1	TRBJ2-7	once	CASRPGTGGSYEQYF	TGTGCCAGCAGGCCCGGGACAGGGGGCTCGTACGAGCAGTACTTC
TRBV5-1	TRBD1	TRBJ2-6	NA	CASSKTGQAGANVLTF	TGCGCCAGCAGCAAGACAGGGCAGGCTGGGGCCAACGTCCTGACTTTC
TRBV28	NA	TRBJ2-4	NA	CATGVAKNIQYF	TGTGCCACCGGGGTAGCCAAAAACATTCAGTACTTC
TRBV13	TRBD2	TRBJ2-1	NA	CASSLTSGRILIYNEQFF	TGTGCCAGCAGCTTAACTAGCGGGAGGATCCTCATTTACAATGAGCAGTTCTTC
TRBV18	NA	TRBJ1-2	NA	CASSPPVGRDYGYTF	TGTGCCAGCTCACCACCTGTCGGTAGAGACTATGGCTACACCTTC
TRBV6-6	NA	TRBJ2-6	NA	CASSPRLSGANVLTF	TGTGCCAGCAGTCCGCGACTTTCTGGGGCCAACGTCCTGACTTTC
TRBV19	NA	TRBJ1-2	NA	CASSIAYRDWMYGYTF	TGTGCCAGTAGTATAGCCTACCGGGACTGGATGTATGGCTACACCTTC
TRBV6-1	NA	TRBJ1-4	once	CASSEGGNGYEKLFF	TGTGCCAGCAGTGAAGGGGGGAACGGCTATGAAAAACTGTTTTTT
TRBV18	TRBD1	TRBJ2-4	NA	CASSPPTTGLNIQYF	TGTGCCAGCTCCCCTCCTACGACAGGGTTGAACATTCAGTACTTC
TRBV29-1	TRBD2	TRBJ2-1	NA	CSVVSSGRALQFF	TGCAGCGTTGTTTCTAGCGGGAGGGCCTTGCAGTTCTTC
TRBV5-1	NA	TRBJ2-7	once	CASSKGATYEQYF	TGCGCCAGCAGCAAGGGCGCAACCTACGAGCAGTACTTC
TRBV11-2	NA	TRBJ2-2	NA	CASSTSTGELFF	TGTGCCAGCAGCACGTCCACCGGGGAGCTGTTTTTT
TRBV18	TRBD1	TRBJ2-7	once	CASSPGGTGLEQYF	TGTGCCAGCTCACCAGGAGGGACAGGGCTCGAGCAGTACTTC
TRBV18	TRBD1	TRBJ1-2	NA	CASSLNSLGTDNYGYTF	TGTGCCAGCTCACTAAATTCCCTCGGGACAGATAACTATGGCTACACCTTC
TRBV7-2	NA	TRBJ2-7	NA	CASSLGTVSYEQYF	TGTGCCAGCAGCTTAGGAACGGTCTCCTACGAGCAGTACTTC
TRBV5-1	TRBD2	TRBJ2-7	NA	CASSWLAGGASGEQYF	TGCGCCAGCAGCTGGCTAGCGGGAGGGGCCTCTGGGGAGCAGTACTTC
TRBV9	NA	TRBJ1-6	NA	CASSVAGLSYNSPLHF	TGTGCCAGCAGCGTAGCTGGCCTCTCCTATAATTCACCCCTCCACTTT
TRBV25-1	NA	TRBJ2-5	NA	CASSISPVRETQYF	TGTGCCAGCAGCATTTCCCCTGTGCGGGAGACCCAGTACTTC
TRBV28	NA	TRBJ1-5	NA	CASSLLGAWLNQPQHF	TGTGCCAGCAGTTTATTAGGGGCATGGCTTAATCAGCCCCAGCATTTT
TRBV7-8	NA	TRBJ1-3	NA	CASSRVPGRSSGNTIYF	TGTGCCAGCAGCCGTGTCCCGGGACGGTCCTCTGGAAACACCATATATTTT
TRBV27	TRBD1	TRBJ2-3	NA	CASSFRDRVTDTQYF	TGTGCCAGCAGTTTCCGGGACAGGGTGACAGATACGCAGTATTTT
TRBV6-1	NA	TRBJ1-6	NA	CASSESGSSYNSPLHF	TGTGCCAGCAGTGAAAGCGGGAGCTCCTATAATTCACCCCTCCACTTT
TRBV5-1	TRBD1	TRBJ2-2	NA	CASSSQGQGNTGELFF	TGCGCCAGCAGTAGTCAGGGACAGGGGAACACCGGGGAGCTGTTTTTT
TRBV7-7	NA	TRBJ2-2	NA	CASSLSRANTGELFF	TGTGCTAGCAGCTTAAGCAGGGCGAATACCGGGGAGCTGTTTTTT
TRBV18	NA	TRBJ1-1	NA	CASSLRGAPEAFF	TGTGCCAGCTCTCTTAGGGGCGCCCCTGAAGCTTTCTTT
TRBV6-5	NA	TRBJ1-5	once	CASSPHREGQPQHF	TGTGCCAGCAGCCCCCACAGGGAGGGTCAGCCCCAGCATTTT
TRBV5-4	NA	TRBJ1-1	NA	CASSAGGRNTEAFF	TGTGCCAGCAGCGCGGGAGGGAGGAACACTGAAGCTTTCTTT